The subject of this entry is one TCR beta chain. Its antigen target is currently unknown. Nothing much larger sits one base from this clone, and base qualities are not available. The cohort consisted of hundreds of healthy bone marrow donors. Cohort members were all nominally healthy when sampled, although unrecorded immune exposures were likely present. The donor tested CMV seronegative, placing the donor among the 350 or so seronegative members of the cohort. Each donor provided a peripheral blood sample, and peripheral blood mononuclear cells were used for TCR beta sequencing. Genomic DNA extraction from the blood cell samples was performed with the Qiagen DNeasy Blood Extraction Kit. The sample comes from a study of cytomegalovirus exposure and HLA in healthy donors (dated 2017 in TCRdb). For the wider study: In an earlier analysis of fewer than 750 of the donors, approximately 300 Gb of sequence data and 90 million to 130 million unique TCR beta sequences from about 179 million T cells were reported. A later analysis re-analyzed previously published TCR beta repertoires from roughly 630 donors and added high-resolution HLA genotyping to study TCR occurrence patterns. A later genetic analysis took genome-wide SNP genotypes for about three fifths of the roughly 670 donors and used that subset as a discovery cohort. Typing coverage differed by locus: A, B, C, DRB1 and DQB1 were typed in roughly 620-630 donors, DQA1 in 522, DPA1 in over 600, and DPB1 in roughly 470. An early release that covered about 600 HLA-typed donors contained approximately 320 gigabases of sequencing data and approximately 85 million unique TCR sequences. Of the roughly 410 genotyped donors, roughly 80% were placed in the genetic ancestry cluster associated with self-reported Caucasian donors. Four to six DR-DQ haplotypes were handled as single units for association and clustering, since linkage in the cohort was strong. The study was designed to test whether signatures of past pathogen exposure could be identified by cataloging public T cell receptors. Alongside the repertoire data, information on donor age, sex, ethnicity and CMV serostatus was compiled. The T cell repertoires of some 670 subjects were profiled by immunosequencing and related to cytomegalovirus serostatus. In the later analysis, no new phenotypic data were used to find candidate immune exposures; instead, reliance was placed on TCR beta sequences and their occurrence across donors. Among about 390 genotyped donors of the cohort, an average of approximately 240,000 unique TCR beta nucleotide sequences were sequenced per donor, approximately 20% of them non-productive. Every repertoire in the discovery cohort had been generated on one and the same sequencing platform. To predict cytomegalovirus infection status, the study combined high-throughput TCR immunosequencing, statistical association of individual TCRs with disease status, and machine learning. In addition to the first cohort of about 650 subjects, a separate validation cohort of 130 or so different subjects was used. HLA typing included class I and class II loci at four-digit resolution. An earlier analysis of around 640 of the donors used high-throughput TCR beta sequencing to judge whether each TCR beta V gene segment behaved as functional or pseudogenic.

Overall results and qualifications from the work: Several of the top co-occurrence clusters appeared to be linked to parvovirus B19, influenza, CMV and Epstein-Barr virus, according to a later analysis. In a later analysis, most CMV-associated TCR beta chains were found to appear HLA-restricted, with HLA associations seemingly driven largely by CMV exposure. A cluster of highly shared sequence variants was judged likely to represent a technical artifact of the sequencing pipeline. Sequencing depth was assumed to be roughly uniform across donors in the presence/absence analyses, though that assumption may not hold. Because the 87-base-pair reads could not distinguish some IMGT-functional V segments, including TRBV6-2 and TRBV6-3, those segments were excluded. Linkage disequilibrium might explain the correlated functional status among segregating V segments, but an unknown experimental factor could not be excluded. This cohort had only TCR beta chains sequenced, and the lack of alpha or paired-chain data limited which features could be detected. A later genetic analysis reported fewer N-insertions in productive TCRs among donors in an Asian-associated ancestry cluster than the roughly 670-donor mean. The earlier analysis of approximately 560 of the donors excluded roughly 17 rarely observed V segments, including chromosome 9 orphons, because counts were too low. It was suggested by the authors that the approach could potentially be generalized to other disease states and immunological phenotypes. While some public TCRs were present in many individuals, most TCR sequences turned up only very rarely across donors. In a later analysis, HLA-associated TCR beta chains showed more clonal expansion and lower generation probabilities than non-associated chains that were equally common. V-gene and J-gene trimming of TCR beta chains was associated with a missense DCLRE1C variant in a later genetic analysis, and the association was replicated in an independent cohort. At a false discovery rate of 0.05, a later analysis linked some 17,000 TCR beta sequences to specific HLA alleles. Immune exposure information for the cohort was limited to CMV serostatus. A total of 150 to 200 TCR beta chains were listed by the study as associated with cytomegalovirus. Cytomegalovirus status was reported to be diagnosed by the classifier with high specificity and sensitivity in both the original and validation cohorts. A further reported finding was that TCR beta sequences accurately predicted the HLA-A and HLA-B alleles for most subjects in the first cohort. In an earlier analysis of approximately 590 of the donors, most TCR beta V segments were observed in productive rearrangements about 90% or about 30% of the time, broadly matching IMGT annotations. In vitro tests confirmed that a few of the cytomegalovirus-associated TCR beta chains recognize cytomegalovirus antigens. Because HLA typing was unavailable for some donors at each locus, only the typed subset was used in association tests. A later analysis found that TCR association rates varied across HLA loci, with DRB1 alleles showing the most associated TCRs and HLA-C alleles the fewest. Assigning TCR associations to individual alleles was difficult when HLA alleles, especially DR and DQ, strongly co-occurred.

Trimming removed 3 bases from V and 4 bases from J; the gene matches leave 10 bases unexplained. The CDR3 runs 16 amino acids, cysteine and phenylalanine included. Just CDR3 DNA is preserved here, 48 bases in frame from base 1. The germline V gene (reference sequence) gives CDR1 as SGHNT and CDR2 as YYREEE. The method was the immunoSEQ multiplex PCR assay. A mixture of 60 forward primers for TCR Vbeta segments and 13 reverse primers for TCR Jbeta segments was used in the multiplex PCR. A multiplex PCR assay on genomic DNA amplified the CDR3 region of rearranged TCR beta genes. Amplified TCR beta libraries were sequenced as 87-base-pair reads on the Illumina HiSeq System. Per the authors' processing: A later analysis counted about 80 million unique TCR beta chains across the 700 or so repertoires, and around 9.9 million of these chains were shared by at least two donors. Raw reads were error-corrected and collapsed into unique sequences with a nearest-neighbor algorithm that merged closely related sequences to remove PCR and sequencing errors. CDR3 sequences were aligned to IMGT reference sequences to assign V, D and J gene segments. For a sequence to be retained, a match of at least six nucleotides was required to both a V gene segment and a J gene segment. A rearrangement counted as productive if the CDR3 had no stop codons and remained in frame with V and J, and every other rearrangement counted as non-productive. CDR3 was defined according to IMGT convention as the region running from the second conserved V-encoded cysteine to the conserved J-encoded phenylalanine. The earlier analysis of more than 450 of the donors excluded sequences that lacked an unambiguous match to a single V gene segment. An earlier analysis of several hundred of the donors called V segments functional above 56.7% productive rearrangements and segregating when the between-donor standard deviation exceeded 5%. A statistical classification framework was built for diagnosing cytomegalovirus status from the catalog of TCR beta chain sequences. V and J gene assignment, in a later analysis, came from comparing TCR nucleotide sequences with IMGT/GENE-DB human TR gene sequences. In a later analysis, CDR3 sequences and most-parsimonious VDJ recombination scenarios were assigned using the TCRdist pipeline. In a later analysis, every TCR beta chain was defined by the combination of its CDR3 amino acid sequence and its V-gene family, and reads without a unique V-gene family were dropped. To address suspected cross-contamination and a sequencing artifact, a later analysis removed roughly 640 highly shared, low-generation-probability nucleotide sequences. In a later analysis, a clonal expansion index was calculated for each public chain from normalized within-repertoire ranks of inferred template counts. Generation probabilities in a later analysis came from a VDJ recombination model fitted to out-of-frame rearrangements, and those results were checked against IGoR. In a later analysis, TCR-TCR, TCR-HLA and TCR-CMV co-occurrence was scored with hypergeometric tests, and a repertoire-size bias correction was applied to TCR pairs. In a later analysis, false discovery rates were estimated by permuting HLA or CMV assignments 20 times. In a later analysis, co-occurring TCRs were grouped using DBSCAN, and TCRdist sequence similarity was added for clustering within HLA-allele-positive subsets. Repertoires with fewer than 30,000 or more than 120,000 public chains, plus five repertoires with anomalous nucleotide sharing, were excluded from co-occurrence clustering. The clones in this table, taken by TCRdb from immuneACCESS, are in-frame only. Not every clone is retained; where verified, under half of the shortfall comes from an unresolved V gene, and the cause of the rest is unknown. V and J calls and clone size are as listed in that table; D and trimming were resolved from the DNA. The sample has roughly 230,000 clones on record, about 77% of them singletons. About 0.47% of the sample is in the top ten clones.

Here the chain combines TRBV5-4 and TRBJ1-2; 9 bases in the middle match TRBD1. The material sequenced was PBMCs. This clonotype was obtained from a boy younger than 18 in good health and CMV-seronegative. CDR3 protein: CASSSTPGQGTYGYTF. At the DNA level, the sequence is TGTGCCAGCAGCTCAACACCGGGACAGGGCACCTATGGCTACACCTTC. Supplemented by the reference TRBV5-4 and TRBJ1-2 proteins around the CDR3, the complete variable domain is ETGVTQSPTHLIKTRGQQVTLRCSSQSGHNTVSWYQQALGQGPQFIFQYYREEENGRGNFPPRFSGLQFPNYSSELNVNALELDDSALYLCASSSTPGQGTYGYTFGSGTRLTVV.